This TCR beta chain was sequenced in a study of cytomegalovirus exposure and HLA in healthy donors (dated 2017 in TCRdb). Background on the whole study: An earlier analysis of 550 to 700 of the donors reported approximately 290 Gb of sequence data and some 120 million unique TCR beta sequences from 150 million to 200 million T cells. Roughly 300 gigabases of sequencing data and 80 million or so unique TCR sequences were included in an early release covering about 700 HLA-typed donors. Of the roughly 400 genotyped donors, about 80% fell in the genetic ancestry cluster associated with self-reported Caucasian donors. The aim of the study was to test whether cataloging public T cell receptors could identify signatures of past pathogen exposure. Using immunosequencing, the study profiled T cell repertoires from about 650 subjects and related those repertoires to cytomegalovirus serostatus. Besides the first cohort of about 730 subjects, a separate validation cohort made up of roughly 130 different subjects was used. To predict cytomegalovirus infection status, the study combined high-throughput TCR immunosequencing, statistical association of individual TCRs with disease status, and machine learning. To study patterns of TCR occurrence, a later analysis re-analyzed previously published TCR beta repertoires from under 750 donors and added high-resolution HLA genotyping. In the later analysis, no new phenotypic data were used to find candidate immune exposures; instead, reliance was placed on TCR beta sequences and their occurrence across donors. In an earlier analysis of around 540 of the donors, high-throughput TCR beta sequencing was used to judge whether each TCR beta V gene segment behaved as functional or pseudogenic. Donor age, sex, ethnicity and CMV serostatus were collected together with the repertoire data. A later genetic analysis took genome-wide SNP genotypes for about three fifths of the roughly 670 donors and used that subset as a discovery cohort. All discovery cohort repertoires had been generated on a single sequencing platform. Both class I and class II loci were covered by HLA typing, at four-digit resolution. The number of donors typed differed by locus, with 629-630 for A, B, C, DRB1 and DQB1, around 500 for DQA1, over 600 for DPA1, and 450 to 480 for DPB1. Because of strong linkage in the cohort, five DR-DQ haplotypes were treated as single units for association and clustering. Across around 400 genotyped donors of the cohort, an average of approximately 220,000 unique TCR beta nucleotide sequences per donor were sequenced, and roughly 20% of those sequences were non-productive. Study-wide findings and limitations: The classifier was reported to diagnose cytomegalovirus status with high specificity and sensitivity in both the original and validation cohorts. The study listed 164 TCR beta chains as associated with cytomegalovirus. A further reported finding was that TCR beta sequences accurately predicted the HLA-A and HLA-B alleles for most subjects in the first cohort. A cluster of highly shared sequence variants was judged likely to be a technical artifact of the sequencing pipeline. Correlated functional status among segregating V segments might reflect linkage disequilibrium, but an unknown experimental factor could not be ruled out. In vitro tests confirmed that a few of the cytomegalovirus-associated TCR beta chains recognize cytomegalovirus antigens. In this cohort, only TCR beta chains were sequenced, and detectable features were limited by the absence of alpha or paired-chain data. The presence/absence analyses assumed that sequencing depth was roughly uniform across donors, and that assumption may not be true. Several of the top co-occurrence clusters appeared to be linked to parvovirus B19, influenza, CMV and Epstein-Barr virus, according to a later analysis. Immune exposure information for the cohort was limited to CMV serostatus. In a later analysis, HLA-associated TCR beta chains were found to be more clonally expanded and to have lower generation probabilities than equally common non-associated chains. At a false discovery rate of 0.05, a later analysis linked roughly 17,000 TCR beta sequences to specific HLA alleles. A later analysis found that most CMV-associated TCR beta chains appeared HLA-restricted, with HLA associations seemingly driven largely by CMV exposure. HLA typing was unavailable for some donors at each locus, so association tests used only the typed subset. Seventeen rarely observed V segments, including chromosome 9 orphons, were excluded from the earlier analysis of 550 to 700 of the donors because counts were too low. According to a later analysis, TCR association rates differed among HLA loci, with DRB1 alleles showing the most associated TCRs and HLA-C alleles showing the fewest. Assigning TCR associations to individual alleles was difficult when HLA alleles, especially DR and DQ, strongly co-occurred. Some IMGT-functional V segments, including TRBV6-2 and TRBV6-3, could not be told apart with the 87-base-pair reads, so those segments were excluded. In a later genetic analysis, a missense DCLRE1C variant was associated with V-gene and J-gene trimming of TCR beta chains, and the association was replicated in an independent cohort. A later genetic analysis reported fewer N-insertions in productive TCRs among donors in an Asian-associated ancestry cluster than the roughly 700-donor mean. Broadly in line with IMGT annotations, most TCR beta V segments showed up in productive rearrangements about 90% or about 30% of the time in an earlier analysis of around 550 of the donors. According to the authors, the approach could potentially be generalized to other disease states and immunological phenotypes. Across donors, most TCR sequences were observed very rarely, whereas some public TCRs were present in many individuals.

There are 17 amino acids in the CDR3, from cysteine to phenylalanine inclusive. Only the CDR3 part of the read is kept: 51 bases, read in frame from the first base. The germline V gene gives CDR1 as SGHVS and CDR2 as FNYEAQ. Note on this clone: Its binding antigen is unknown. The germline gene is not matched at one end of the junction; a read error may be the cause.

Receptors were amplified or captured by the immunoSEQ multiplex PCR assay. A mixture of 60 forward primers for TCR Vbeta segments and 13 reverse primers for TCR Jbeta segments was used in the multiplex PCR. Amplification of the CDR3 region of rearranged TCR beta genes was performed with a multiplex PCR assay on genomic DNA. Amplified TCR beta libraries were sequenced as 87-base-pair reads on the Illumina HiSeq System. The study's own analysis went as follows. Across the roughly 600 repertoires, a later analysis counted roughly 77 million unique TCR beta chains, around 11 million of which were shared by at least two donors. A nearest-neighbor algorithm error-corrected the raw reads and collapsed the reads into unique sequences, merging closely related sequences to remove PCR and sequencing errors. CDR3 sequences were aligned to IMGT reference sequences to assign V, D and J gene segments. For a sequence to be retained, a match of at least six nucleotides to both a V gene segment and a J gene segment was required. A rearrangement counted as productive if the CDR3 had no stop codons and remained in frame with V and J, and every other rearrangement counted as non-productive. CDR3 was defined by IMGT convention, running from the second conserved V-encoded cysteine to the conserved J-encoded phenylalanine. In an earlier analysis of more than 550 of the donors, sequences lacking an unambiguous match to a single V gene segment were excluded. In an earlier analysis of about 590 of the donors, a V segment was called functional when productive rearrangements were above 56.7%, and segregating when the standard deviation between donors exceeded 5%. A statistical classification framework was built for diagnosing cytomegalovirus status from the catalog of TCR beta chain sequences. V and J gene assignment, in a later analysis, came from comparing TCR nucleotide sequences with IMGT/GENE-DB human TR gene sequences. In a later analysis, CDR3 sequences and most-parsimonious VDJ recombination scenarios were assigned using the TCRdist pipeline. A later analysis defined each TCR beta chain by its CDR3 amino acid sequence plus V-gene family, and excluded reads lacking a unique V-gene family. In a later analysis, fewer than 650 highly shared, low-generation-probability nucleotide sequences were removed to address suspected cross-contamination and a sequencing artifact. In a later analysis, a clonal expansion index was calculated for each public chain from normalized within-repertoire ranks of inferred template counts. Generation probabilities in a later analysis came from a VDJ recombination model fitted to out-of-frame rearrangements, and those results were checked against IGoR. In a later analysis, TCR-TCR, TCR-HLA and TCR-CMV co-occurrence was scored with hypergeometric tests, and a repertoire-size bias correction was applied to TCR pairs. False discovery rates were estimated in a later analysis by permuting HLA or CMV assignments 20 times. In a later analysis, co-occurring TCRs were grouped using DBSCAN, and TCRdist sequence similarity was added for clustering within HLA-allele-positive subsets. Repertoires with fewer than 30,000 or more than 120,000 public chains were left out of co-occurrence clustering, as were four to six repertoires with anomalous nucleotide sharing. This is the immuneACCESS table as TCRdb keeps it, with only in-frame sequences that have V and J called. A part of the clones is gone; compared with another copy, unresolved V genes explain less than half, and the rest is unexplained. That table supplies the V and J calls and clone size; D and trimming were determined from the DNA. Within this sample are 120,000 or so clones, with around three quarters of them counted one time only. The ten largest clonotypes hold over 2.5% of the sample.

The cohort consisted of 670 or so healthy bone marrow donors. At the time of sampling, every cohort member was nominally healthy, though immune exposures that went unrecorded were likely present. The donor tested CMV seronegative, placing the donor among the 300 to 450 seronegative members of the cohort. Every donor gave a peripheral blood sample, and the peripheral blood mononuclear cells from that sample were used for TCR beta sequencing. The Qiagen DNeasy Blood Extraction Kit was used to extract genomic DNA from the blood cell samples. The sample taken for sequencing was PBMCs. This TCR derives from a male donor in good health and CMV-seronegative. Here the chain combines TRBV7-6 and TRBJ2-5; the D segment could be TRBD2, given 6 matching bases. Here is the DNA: TGTGCCAGCAGCTTTCCCCGGGACTCTTTTAAGAAAGAGGCCCAGTACTTC. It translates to CASSFPRDSFKKEAQYF.